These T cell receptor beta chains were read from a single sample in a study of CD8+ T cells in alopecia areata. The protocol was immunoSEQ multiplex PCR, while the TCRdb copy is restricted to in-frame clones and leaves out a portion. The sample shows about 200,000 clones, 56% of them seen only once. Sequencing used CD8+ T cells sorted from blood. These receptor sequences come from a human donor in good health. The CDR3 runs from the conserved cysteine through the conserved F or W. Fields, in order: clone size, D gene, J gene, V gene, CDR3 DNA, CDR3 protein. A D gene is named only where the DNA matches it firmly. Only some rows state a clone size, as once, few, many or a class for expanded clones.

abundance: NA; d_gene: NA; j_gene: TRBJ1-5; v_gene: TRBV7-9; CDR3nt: TGTGCCAGCAGCTTAGGCGGAGACAATCAGCCCCAGCATTTT; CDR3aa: CASSLGGDNQPQHF
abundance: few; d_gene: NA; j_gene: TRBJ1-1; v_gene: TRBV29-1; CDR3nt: TGCAGCGTTAGGGGGACCACTGAAGCTTTCTTT; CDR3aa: CSVRGTTEAFF
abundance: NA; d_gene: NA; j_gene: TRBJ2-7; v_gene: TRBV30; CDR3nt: TGTGCCTTGAGGGCAGGGCCTCCCGAGCAGTACTTC; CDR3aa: CALRAGPPEQYF
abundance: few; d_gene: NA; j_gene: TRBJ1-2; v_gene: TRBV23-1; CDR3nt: TGCGCCAGCAGTCACCTCTTGACGCAGGAGCACAGGGGCTACACCTTC; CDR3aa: CASSHLLTQEHRGYTF
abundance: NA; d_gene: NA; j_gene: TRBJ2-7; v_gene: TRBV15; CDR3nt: TGTGCCACCAGCACGAGGGAGGCCTACGAGCAGTACTTC; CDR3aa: CATSTREAYEQYF
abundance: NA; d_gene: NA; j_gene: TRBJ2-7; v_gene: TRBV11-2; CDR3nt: TGTGCCAGCAGCTACGGACGAGAGCAGTACTTC; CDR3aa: CASSYGREQYF
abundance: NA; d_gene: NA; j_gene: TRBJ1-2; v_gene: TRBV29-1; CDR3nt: TGCAGCGTTGGAGAGGAACGGGCTAACTATGGCTACACCTTC; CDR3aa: CSVGEERANYGYTF
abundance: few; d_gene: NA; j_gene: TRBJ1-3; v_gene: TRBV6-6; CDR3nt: TGTGCCAGCAGTCCAGGGACCTACTCTGGAAACACCATATATTTT; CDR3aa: CASSPGTYSGNTIYF
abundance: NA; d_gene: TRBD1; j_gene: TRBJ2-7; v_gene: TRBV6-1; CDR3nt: TGTGCCAGTAAACAGGGGGCCGCTTACTACGAGCAGTACTTC; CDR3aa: CASKQGAAYYEQYF
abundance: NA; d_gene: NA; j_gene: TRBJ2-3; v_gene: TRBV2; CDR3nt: TGTGCCAGCAGAGGGGGGAGCACAGATACGCAGTATTTT; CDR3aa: CASRGGSTDTQYF
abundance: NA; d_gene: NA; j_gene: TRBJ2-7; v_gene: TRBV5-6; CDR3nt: TGTGCCAGCAGCCCAGGGACGGGGAACTCCTACGAGCAGTACTTC; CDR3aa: CASSPGTGNSYEQYF
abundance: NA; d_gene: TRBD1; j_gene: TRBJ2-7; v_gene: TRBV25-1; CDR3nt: TGTGCCAGCAGCCCCCGGACAGGGGCCTACGAGCAGTACTTC; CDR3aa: CASSPRTGAYEQYF
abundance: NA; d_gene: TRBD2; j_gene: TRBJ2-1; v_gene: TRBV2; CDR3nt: TGTGCCAGCATTCCTAGCGGGGGGGCCGAAGAGCAGTTCTTC; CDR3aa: CASIPSGGAEEQFF
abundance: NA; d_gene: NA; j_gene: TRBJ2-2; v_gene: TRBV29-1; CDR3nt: TGCAGCGTTGAAGTTACAGGGACTGGGGAGCTGTTTTTT; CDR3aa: CSVEVTGTGELFF
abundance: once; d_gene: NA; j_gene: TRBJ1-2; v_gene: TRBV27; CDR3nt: TGTGCCAGCAGTTGGGCCAATGGCTACACCTTC; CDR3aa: CASSWANGYTF
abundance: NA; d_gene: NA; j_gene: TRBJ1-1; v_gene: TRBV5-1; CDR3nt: TGCGCCAGCAGCGGTGGACAGTCGAACACTGAAGCTTTCTTT; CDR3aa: CASSGGQSNTEAFF
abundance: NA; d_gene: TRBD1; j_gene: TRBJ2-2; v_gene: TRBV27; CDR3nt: TGTGCCAGCAGTCCCGCCGGGACAGGGAACACCGGGGAGCTGTTTTTT; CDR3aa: CASSPAGTGNTGELFF
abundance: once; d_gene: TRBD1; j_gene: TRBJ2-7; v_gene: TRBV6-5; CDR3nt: TGTGCCAGCGGGCAGGGGGCACAGTACGAGCAGTACTTC; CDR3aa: CASGQGAQYEQYF
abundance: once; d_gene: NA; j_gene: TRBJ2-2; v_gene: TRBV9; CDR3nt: TGTGCCAGCAGCGTAGGCCCCGAGGGGGGAACTCCCACCGGGGAGCTGTTTTTT; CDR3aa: CASSVGPEGGTPTGELFF
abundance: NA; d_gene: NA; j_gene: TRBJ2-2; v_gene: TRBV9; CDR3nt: TGTGCCAGCAGCGTAGGACCAGGGGCCGGGGAGCTGTTTTTT; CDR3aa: CASSVGPGAGELFF
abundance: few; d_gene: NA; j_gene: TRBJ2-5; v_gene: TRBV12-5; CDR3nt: TGTGCTAGCGATGTAGGGCTACAAGAGACCCAGTACTTC; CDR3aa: CASDVGLQETQYF
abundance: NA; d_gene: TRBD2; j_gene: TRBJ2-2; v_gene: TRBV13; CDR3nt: TGTGCCAGCAGGACCTCGGGGGGGAACACCGGGGAGCTGTTTTTT; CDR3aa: CASRTSGGNTGELFF
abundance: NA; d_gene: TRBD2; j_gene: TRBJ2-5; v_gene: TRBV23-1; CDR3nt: TGCGCCAGCAGTCAAGTAGGGCGGGGGGGCTTGGAGACCCAGTACTTC; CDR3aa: CASSQVGRGGLETQYF
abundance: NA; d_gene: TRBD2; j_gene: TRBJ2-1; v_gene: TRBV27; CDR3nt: TGTGCCAGCAGTGAAAGCGGGGGGGAGCAGTTCTTC; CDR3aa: CASSESGGEQFF
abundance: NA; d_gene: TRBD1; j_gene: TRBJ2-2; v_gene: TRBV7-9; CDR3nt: TGTGCCAGCAGCCTATCCGGGACAGGTAACACCGGGGAGCTGTTTTTT; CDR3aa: CASSLSGTGNTGELFF
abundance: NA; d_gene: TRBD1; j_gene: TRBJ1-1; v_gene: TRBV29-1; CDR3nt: TGCAGCGCCGATCGGACAGGAGAAGCTTTCTTT; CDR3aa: CSADRTGEAFF
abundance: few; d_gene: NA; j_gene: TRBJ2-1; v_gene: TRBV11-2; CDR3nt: TGTGCCAGCAGCCAGGAGGACTACAATGAGCAGTTCTTC; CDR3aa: CASSQEDYNEQFF
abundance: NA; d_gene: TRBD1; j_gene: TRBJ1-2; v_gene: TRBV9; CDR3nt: TGTGCCAGCAGCAGCACCTCAGGGGGCTCGTACCATGGCTACACCTTC; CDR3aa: CASSSTSGGSYHGYTF